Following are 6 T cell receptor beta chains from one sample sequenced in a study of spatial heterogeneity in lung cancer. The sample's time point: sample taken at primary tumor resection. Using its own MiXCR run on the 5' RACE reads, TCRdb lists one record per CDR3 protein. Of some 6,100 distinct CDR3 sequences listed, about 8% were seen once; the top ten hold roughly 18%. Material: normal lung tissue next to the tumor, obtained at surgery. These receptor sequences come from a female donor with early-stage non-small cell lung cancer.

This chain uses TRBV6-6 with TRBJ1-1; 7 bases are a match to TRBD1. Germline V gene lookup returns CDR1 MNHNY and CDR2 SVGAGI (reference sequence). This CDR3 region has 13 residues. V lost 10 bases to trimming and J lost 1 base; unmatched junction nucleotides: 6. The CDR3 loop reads CATRGQRNTEAFF. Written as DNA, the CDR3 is TGTGCCACCCGGGGACAGAGGAACACTGAAGCTTTCTTT.

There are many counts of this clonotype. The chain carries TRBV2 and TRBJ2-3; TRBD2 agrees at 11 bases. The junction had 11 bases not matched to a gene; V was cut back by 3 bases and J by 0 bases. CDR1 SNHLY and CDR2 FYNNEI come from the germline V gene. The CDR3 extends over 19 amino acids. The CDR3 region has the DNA TGTGCCAGCAGTGAGCCCACCTTTCGACTAGCGGGAAGCACAGATACGCAGTATTTT. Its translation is CASSEPTFRLAGSTDTQYF.

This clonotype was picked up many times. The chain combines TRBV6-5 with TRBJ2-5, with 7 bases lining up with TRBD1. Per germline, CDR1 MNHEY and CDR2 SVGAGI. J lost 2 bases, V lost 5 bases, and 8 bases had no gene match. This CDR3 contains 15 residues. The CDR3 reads CASSSAGTAQETQYF. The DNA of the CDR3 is TGTGCCAGCAGTAGCGCCGGGACAGCTCAAGAGACCCAGTACTTC.

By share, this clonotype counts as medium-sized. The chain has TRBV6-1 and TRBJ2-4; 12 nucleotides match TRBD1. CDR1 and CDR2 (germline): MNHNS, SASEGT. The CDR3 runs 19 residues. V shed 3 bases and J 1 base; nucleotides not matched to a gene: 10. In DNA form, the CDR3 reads TGTGCCAGCAGTGAGGGGCGGGACAGGGGGCGAGTGGCCAAAAACATTCAGTACTTC. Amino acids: CASSEGRDRGRVAKNIQYF.

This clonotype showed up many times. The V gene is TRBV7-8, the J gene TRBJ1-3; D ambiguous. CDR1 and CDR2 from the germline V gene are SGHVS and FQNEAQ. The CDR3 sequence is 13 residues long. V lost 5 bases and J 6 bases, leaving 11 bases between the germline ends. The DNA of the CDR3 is TGTGCCAGCAGCCCAGGCGGGGTAAACACCATATATTTT. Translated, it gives CASSPGGVNTIYF.

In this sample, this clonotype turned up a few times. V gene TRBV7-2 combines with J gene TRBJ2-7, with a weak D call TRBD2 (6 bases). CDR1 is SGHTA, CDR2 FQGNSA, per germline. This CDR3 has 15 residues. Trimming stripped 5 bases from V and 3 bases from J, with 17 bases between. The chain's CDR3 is CASSPQAGLDYEQYF. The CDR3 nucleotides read TGTGCCAGCAGCCCCCAGGCGGGGCTAGACTACGAGCAGTACTTC.